Following are 15 T cell receptor beta chains from one sample sequenced in a study of blood T cell repertoires in COVID-19. Produced via immunoSEQ multiplex PCR; TCRdb's table is partial and in-frame only. Of about 210,000 clones in the sample, around 80% were seen once. The sample comprised peripheral blood. The receptors were sampled from a middle-aged woman with acute or convalescent COVID-19.

The chain carries TRBV6-5 and TRBJ1-2; TRBD1 matches 8 bases. The CDR3 consists of 15 residues. CDR1 and CDR2 from the germline V gene are MNHEY and SVGAGI. J gave up 8 bases and V 10 bases, and 18 bases lay outside the gene matches. CDR3 coding DNA: TGTGCCATCGCGCGGACAGGGTTTAACTATTACGGCTACACCTTC. This codes for CAIARTGFNYYGYTF.

The rearrangement joins TRBV3-1 (or the pseudogene TRBV3-2) to TRBJ2-2; 7 bases fit TRBD1. With V trimmed by 4 bases and J by 4 bases, 6 bases remained unmatched. Per the germline V gene, CDR1 is LGHDT and CDR2 is YNNKEL (reference sequence). The CDR3 is 15 residues long. CDR3 residues: CASSPDRALTGELFF. For the CDR3, the DNA is TGTGCCAGCAGCCCCGACAGGGCTCTCACCGGGGAGCTGTTTTTT.

The chain couples TRBV21-1 to TRBJ1-5; the table calls TRBD1, which could not be checked here. TRBV21-1 is a recognized pseudogene. This CDR3 spans 16 amino acids. DNA of the CDR3: TGTGCCAGCAGCAAAGGGGCCAACAGAAGCAATCAGCCCCAGCATTTT. This encodes CASSKGANRSNQPQHF.

This clone came up a few times. This rearrangement joins TRBV7-6 to TRBJ1-4; no firm D call. This CDR3 contains 15 residues. CDR1 SGHVS and CDR2 FNYEAQ come from the germline V gene. The V gene lost 1 base and the J gene lost 4 bases, with 10 bases spanning the gap. This chain's CDR3 is CASSLGSSFNEKLFF. The CDR3 bases are TGTGCCAGCAGCTTAGGATCGAGCTTTAATGAAAAACTGTTTTTT. Combining the CDR3 with reference TRBV7-6 and TRBJ1-4 gives the whole variable domain GAGVSQSPRYKVTKRGQDVALRCDPISGHVSLYWYRQALGQGPEFLTYFNYEAQQDKSGLPNDRFSAERPEGSISTLTIQRTEQRDSAMYRCASSLGSSFNEKLFFGSGTQLSVL.

This clone was detected only a few times. The chain links TRBV30 to TRBJ1-2, with 10 bases fitting TRBD1. Germline values: CDR1 GTSNPN, CDR2 SVGIG (reference sequence). There are 14 residues in the CDR3. The V gene end was trimmed by 4 bases and the J gene end by 2 bases; junction bases not matched to a gene: 4. This chain's CDR3 is CAWTKTGGNYGYTF. The CDR3 bases are TGTGCCTGGACCAAGACAGGGGGCAACTATGGCTACACCTTC. The variable domain in full, completed from reference TRBV30 and TRBJ1-2, reads SQTIHQWPATLVQPVGSPLSLECTVEGTSNPNLYWYRQAAGRGLQLLFYSVGIGQISSEVPQNLSASRPQDRQFILSSKKLLLSDSGFYLCAWTKTGGNYGYTFGSGTRLTVV.

V usage is TRBV28 and J usage is TRBJ2-3; 10 nucleotides align to TRBD2. Germline V gene lookup returns CDR1 MDHEN and CDR2 SYDVKM. The CDR3 consists of 16 residues. The junction had 9 bases not matched to a gene; V was cut back by 7 bases and J by 2 bases. CDR3: CASTDSGRSVTDTQYF. In DNA form, the CDR3 reads TGTGCCAGCACTGATAGCGGGAGGTCTGTCACAGATACGCAGTATTTT.

The V and J genes are TRBV19 and TRBJ2-3, with D possibly TRBD1 on 5 matching bases. CDR1 is LNHDA, CDR2 SQIVND, per germline (reference sequence). The CDR3 runs 15 residues. The V gene lost 2 bases and the J gene lost 1 base, with 10 bases spanning the gap. CDR3 in amino acids: CASSIQGARTDTQYF. For the CDR3, the DNA is TGTGCCAGTAGTATACAAGGGGCCCGCACAGATACGCAGTATTTT.

The chain recombines TRBV6-1 with TRBJ2-1; weak D call: TRBD2 (5 bases). The V gene lost 1 base and the J gene lost 5 bases, with 27 bases spanning the gap. The CDR3 contains 20 residues. Germline CDR1 MNHNS, CDR2 SASEGT. CDR3 bases: TGTGCCAGCAGTGAAGGGCCCTATTGGCTCCCCGACTCCGGGGACAATGAGCAGTTCTTC. Residues: CASSEGPYWLPDSGDNEQFF.

The V call is TRBV2, the J call TRBJ1-6; tentative D call: TRBD1 (6 bases). This CDR3 comprises 14 residues. Germline V lookup: CDR1 SNHLY, CDR2 FYNNEI. The V end lost 5 bases, the J end lost 10 bases, and 15 bases lay between the germline ends. The CDR3 spells CASSQTGYSSPLHF. The CDR3 DNA is TGTGCCAGCAGTCAAACAGGGTACAGCTCACCCCTCCACTTT.

This chain links TRBV19 with TRBJ1-1, with TRBD1 matching over 8 bases. The CDR3 contains 16 residues. Germline CDR1 LNHDA, CDR2 SQIVND (reference sequence). V lost 4 bases, J lost 9 bases, and 16 bases stayed unmatched. CDR3 residues: CASSTSGGVPKLKAFF. Here the CDR3 DNA reads TGTGCCAGTAGTACGTCAGGGGGCGTACCGAAATTAAAAGCTTTCTTT.

Only a few counts were recorded for this clone. The genes are TRBV28 and TRBJ2-3, with D possibly being TRBD2 (6 bases). The CDR3 has 13 amino acids. Germline V lookup: CDR1 MDHEN, CDR2 SYDVKM. V dropped 2 bases and J dropped 3 bases, with 6 bases sitting between them. The CDR3 DNA reads TGTGCCAGCAGTTTACGGGGGACAGATACGCAGTATTTT. Encoded protein: CASSLRGTDTQYF.

Points on this clone: Different DNA sequences within this sample yield the same CDR3. The genes are TRBV29-1 and TRBJ1-1; 10 nucleotides match TRBD1. V was clipped by 6 bases and J by 3 bases; unmatched bases: 1. The CDR3 spans 12 residues. In germline, CDR1 is SQVTM, CDR2 ANQGSEA. The CDR3 sequence is CSVDRGHTEAFF. The CDR3 bases are TGCAGCGTAGACAGGGGGCACACTGAAGCTTTCTTT.

The chain combines TRBV30 with TRBJ2-3, with TRBD2 matching over 10 bases. The CDR3 loop spans 18 amino acids. Germline V gene sequence: CDR1 GTSNPN, CDR2 SVGIG (reference sequence). The V segment lost 0 bases and the J segment 0 bases; nucleotides outside the gene matches: 9. CDR3 nucleotides: TGTGCCTGGAGTGTACCAAATTTAGCGGGAGGTAGCACAGATACGCAGTATTTT. This codes for CAWSVPNLAGGSTDTQYF.

This chain connects TRBV30 to TRBJ1-4; 11 positions match TRBD1. V gave up 4 bases and J gave up 1 base; unmatched junction bases: 11. CDR3 length: 18 residues. Germline CDR1 and CDR2: GTSNPN and SVGIG (reference sequence). CDR3 in amino acids: CAWNPGQGGRGTNEKLFF. CDR3 coding DNA: TGTGCCTGGAACCCGGGACAGGGGGGGAGAGGAACTAATGAAAAACTGTTTTTT. The full variable domain, in which reference TRBV30 and TRBJ1-4 provide the parts outside the CDR3, is SQTIHQWPATLVQPVGSPLSLECTVEGTSNPNLYWYRQAAGRGLQLLFYSVGIGQISSEVPQNLSASRPQDRQFILSSKKLLLSDSGFYLCAWNPGQGGRGTNEKLFFGSGTQLSVL.

The chain employs TRBV30 and TRBJ1-1; D is unclear. In germline, CDR1 is GTSNPN, CDR2 SVGIG (reference sequence). V gave up 0 bases and J gave up 3 bases, with 5 bases separating them. The CDR3 runs 12 residues. As DNA, the CDR3 is TGTGCCTGGAGTGTTACATACACTGAAGCTTTCTTT. Translated, it gives CAWSVTYTEAFF.